This T cell receptor (beta chain) originates from a study of T cells in Graves' hyperthyroidism and ophthalmopathy. This clonotype was seen many times. RNA transcripts provided the source from which TCR beta CDR3 regions were amplified. First-round RT-PCR targeting the TCR CDR3 was performed with the HTBI primer set. One entry per CDR3 protein, called by TCRdb with MiXCR from the multiplex PCR reads. Of around 400,000 distinct CDR3 sequences listed, roughly 13% are singletons. The V and J ends lost 6 bases and 5 bases respectively, with 11 bases between them. The CDR3 is 13 amino acids. CDR1 is PRHDT, CDR2 FYEKMQ, per germline (reference sequence).

The sequence was obtained from a woman between 18 and 30 years old with Graves' hyperthyroidism. The specimen was blood. The chain recombines TRBV13 with TRBJ1-3; the D is unclear. Here the CDR3 reads CASSPVGRNTIYF. CDR3 nucleotide sequence: TGTGCCAGCAGTCCAGTTGGGAGAAACACCATATATTTT.